Each of the 16 T cell receptor beta chains below was sequenced from the same sample in a study of cytomegalovirus exposure and HLA in healthy donors. Libraries were prepared by immunoSEQ multiplex PCR; TCRdb keeps only in-frame clonotypes and omits some of them. There are under 150,000 clones in the sample; around 85% occur only once, and nearly 3% lies in the top ten. The sequencing sample was made of PBMCs. These receptors all stem from a man between 18 and 29 years old in good health and CMV-seronegative.

CDR3 in amino acids: CASSAGEGYNFEQFF. DNA of the CDR3: TGTGCCAGCAGCGCGGGGGAGGGCTACAATTTTGAGCAGTTCTTC. The gene calls are TRBV9 and TRBJ2-1, with TRBD2 identical over 7 bases. In germline, CDR1 is SGDLS, CDR2 YYNGEE. V lost 3 bases, J lost 9 bases, and 12 bases stayed unmatched. The CDR3 totals 15 residues. The full variable domain, in which reference TRBV9 and TRBJ2-1 provide the parts outside the CDR3, is DSGVTQTPKHLITATGQRVTLRCSPRSGDLSVYWYQQSLDQGLQFLIQYYNGEERAKGNILERFSAQQFPDLHSELNLSSLELGDSALYFCASSAGEGYNFEQFFGPGTRLTVL.

The chain has TRBV6-1 and TRBJ1-5; D is perhaps TRBD1 (5 bases). This CDR3 region has 15 residues. V was trimmed by 1 base and J by 4 bases, leaving 11 bases between them. CDR1 is MNHNS, CDR2 SASEGT, per germline. The CDR3, as DNA: TGTGCCAGCAGTGAAGAACGGACACAAAATCAGCCCCAGCATTTT. Protein: CASSEERTQNQPQHF.

The chain carries TRBV6-6 and TRBJ2-1; tentative D call: TRBD2 (5 bases). Trimming took off 11 bases at V and 5 bases at J, with 10 bases between the two ends. The CDR3 length is 11 residues. Germline loops: CDR1 MNHNY, CDR2 SVGAGI (reference sequence). DNA for the CDR3: TGTGCCTCCTACGGGAACAATGAGCAGTTCTTC. This codes for CASYGNNEQFF.

This chain links TRBV11-3 with TRBJ2-5; 8 bases map to TRBD2. Germline CDR1 SGHNT, CDR2 YENEEA. Trimming took 5 bases from V and 4 from J; bases not matched to a gene: 3. This CDR3 spans 13 amino acids. CDR3 sequence (DNA): TGTGCCAGCAGCAACGGGGGGGCAGAGACCCAGTACTTC. This sequence encodes CASSNGGAETQYF.

This chain joins TRBV7-6 and TRBJ2-5, with 9 bases fitting TRBD2. Germline loops: CDR1 SGHVS, CDR2 FNYEAQ. There are 17 residues in the CDR3. V shed 6 bases and J 0 bases; nucleotides not matched to a gene: 11. The CDR3 here is CASSSGREGPYQETQYF. In nucleotides, the CDR3 is TGTGCCAGCAGTAGCGGGAGAGAGGGACCGTACCAAGAGACCCAGTACTTC.

This chain uses TRBV19 with TRBJ1-2, with 10 bases identical to TRBD1. CDR3 size: 16 residues. The V and J ends lost 3 bases and 5 bases, in that order; junction bases with no gene match: 9. Germline V gives CDR1 LNHDA, CDR2 SQIVND (reference sequence). The CDR3, as DNA: TGTGCCAGTAGTATTAGTCCCGGGACAGGGGTTTATGGCTACACCTTC. This codes for CASSISPGTGVYGYTF.

The chain has TRBV29-1 and TRBJ2-1, with TRBD2 matching 10 bases. The J segment lost 4 bases and the V segment lost 3 bases, leaving 3 bases of the junction unmatched. The CDR3 is 14 residues long. Germline-derived CDR1 and CDR2 are SQVTM and ANQGSEA. CDR3: CSVDGTSVYNEQFF. The CDR3 bases are TGCAGCGTTGATGGGACTAGCGTTTACAATGAGCAGTTCTTC.

This clone was detected once. This sequence joins TRBV2 and TRBJ1-5; D might be TRBD1 (6 bases). CDR1 and CDR2 from the germline V gene are SNHLY and FYNNEI. The CDR3 contains 14 residues. V lost 4 bases and J 4 bases, leaving 11 bases between the germline ends. The CDR3 DNA sequence: TGTGCCAGCAGTGCCGTAAGGGGGAATCAGCCCCAGCATTTT. Translated: CASSAVRGNQPQHF.

The chain combines TRBV2 with TRBJ1-1; the match to TRBD1 covers 7 bases. Germline V gives CDR1 SNHLY, CDR2 FYNNEI. This CDR3 spans 14 amino acids. V shed 4 bases and J 10 bases; nucleotides not matched to a gene: 12. Written as DNA, the CDR3 is TGTGCCAGCAGTGGGGTAGACAGGGTAGGCCGAGCTTTCTTT. This encodes CASSGVDRVGRAFF.

The V call is TRBV6-4, the J call TRBJ2-2, with D perhaps TRBD2 (5 bases). CDR3 length: 14 amino acids. Deletions cut 3 bases from V and 7 bases from J, with 12 bases between. The germline gives CDR1 MRHNA, CDR2 SNTAGT. The CDR3 DNA reads TGTGCCAGCAGTGAATATGAAAGCGGCGGGGAGCTGTTTTTT. Its protein product is CASSEYESGGELFF.

The chain employs TRBV13 and TRBJ2-5; possibly TRBD2 for D (6 bases). Trimming took 5 bases from V and 4 from J, leaving 17 bases between them. The length of the CDR3 is 15 residues. CDR1 is PRHDT, CDR2 FYEKMQ, per germline (reference sequence). CDR3 DNA: TGTGCCAGCAGCGATCGACTAGACCCCAGAGAGACCCAGTACTTC. It codes for CASSDRLDPRETQYF.

This chain joins TRBV7-9 and TRBJ1-2, with a possible D match to TRBD1 (6 bases). Trimming cost V 4 bases and J 6 bases, with 18 bases left between them. This CDR3 has 15 amino acids. Germline CDR1 and CDR2: SEHNR and FQNEAQ (reference sequence). DNA of the CDR3: TGTGCCAGCAGCTCGTTGAGTAGGACAGAAAATGGCTACACCTTC. Protein sequence: CASSSLSRTENGYTF.

The chain recombines TRBV6-1 with TRBJ2-1; possibly TRBD2 for D (6 bases). The CDR3 spans 14 residues. CDR1 and CDR2 (germline): MNHNS, SASEGT. Trimming pared 6 bases from V and 5 bases from J, leaving 14 bases between. CDR3 protein: CASSLRDFDNEQFF. In nucleotides, the CDR3 is TGTGCCAGCAGCCTACGGGACTTCGACAATGAGCAGTTCTTC.

V is TRBV28 and J is TRBJ2-3; TRBD2 matches 11 bases. Germline lookup yields CDR1 MDHEN and CDR2 SYDVKM. CDR3 length equals 16 residues. Trimming at V came to 9 bases and at J to 1 base, leaving 9 bases not matched to a gene. CDR3 region: CASSELAGVGTDTQYF. The CDR3 nucleotides read TGTGCCAGTTCTGAACTAGCGGGAGTCGGCACAGATACGCAGTATTTT.

This clone appeared a single time. A read error may account for a junction end that differs from germline. The rearrangement uses TRBV2 and TRBJ1-2; possible D gene TRBD1, 6 bases. The germline CDR1 and CDR2 sequences are SNHLY and FYNNEI. The CDR3 is 13 amino acids. The CDR3 DNA follows: TGTGCCAGCAGGGAAGGACAGCCCTATGGCTACACCTTC. Its protein product is CASREGQPYGYTF.

This clone appeared once. The chain links TRBV28 to TRBJ2-5, with 10 bases lining up with TRBD1. V lost 4 bases and J lost 7; bases outside the gene matches: 9. This CDR3 is 15 amino acids long. The germline gives CDR1 MDHEN, CDR2 SYDVKM. The CDR3 spells CASSYPVTGGRTQYF. CDR3 DNA sequence: TGTGCCAGCAGTTATCCGGTGACAGGGGGCAGGACCCAGTACTTC.